The entry below gives a single T cell receptor beta chain sequence along with its context. These data originate in a study of blood T cell repertoires in COVID-19. For the study at large: The United States, Italy and Spain supplied acute and convalescent COVID-19 samples.

As handled by the study authors: Estimation of nucleated cell counts was performed using reference gene primer amplification. The assay was immunoSEQ multiplex PCR, and TCRdb's table has in-frame clones only and misses some. V and J calls plus clone size are reproduced from that table; the DNA served to infer D and trimming. The table lists more than 200,000 clones, roughly 89% of them singletons. Germline trimming cut 3 bases from V and 1 base from J; bases unmatched to any gene: 8. The germline CDR1 and CDR2 sequences are DFQATT and SNEGSKA (reference sequence). CDR3 length: 15 amino acids. The sample consisted of PBMCs or T cells enriched from blood (not recorded which). The chain combines TRBV20-1 with TRBJ2-5, with 7 bases identical to TRBD2. The TCR originated in a woman in her 30s who had recovered from COVID-19. DNA for the CDR3: TGCAGTGCTAGTTTTACGAGGACTAGCCAAGAGACCCAGTACTTC. It yields the protein CSASFTRTSQETQYF.